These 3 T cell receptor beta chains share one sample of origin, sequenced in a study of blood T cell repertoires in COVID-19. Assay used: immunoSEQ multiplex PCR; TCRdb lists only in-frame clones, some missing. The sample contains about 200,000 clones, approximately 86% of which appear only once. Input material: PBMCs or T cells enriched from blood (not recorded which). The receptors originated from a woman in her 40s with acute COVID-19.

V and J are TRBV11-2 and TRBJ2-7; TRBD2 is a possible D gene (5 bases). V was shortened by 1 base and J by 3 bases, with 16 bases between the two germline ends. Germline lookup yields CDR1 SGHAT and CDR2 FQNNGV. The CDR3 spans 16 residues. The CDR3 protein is CASSLASSLPGYEQYF. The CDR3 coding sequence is TGTGCCAGCAGCTTAGCTAGCAGTCTGCCGGGCTACGAGCAGTACTTC.

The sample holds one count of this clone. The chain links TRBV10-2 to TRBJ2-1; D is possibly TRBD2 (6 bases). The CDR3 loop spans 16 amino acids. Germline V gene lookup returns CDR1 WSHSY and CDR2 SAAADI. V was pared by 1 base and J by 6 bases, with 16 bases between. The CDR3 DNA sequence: TGCGCCAGCAGTGAGTTCCCACCGGGAGTCGGCAATGAGCAGTTCTTC. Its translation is CASSEFPPGVGNEQFF.

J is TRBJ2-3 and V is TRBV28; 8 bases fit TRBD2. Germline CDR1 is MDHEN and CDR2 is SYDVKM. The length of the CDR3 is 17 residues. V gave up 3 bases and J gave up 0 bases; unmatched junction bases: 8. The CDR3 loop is CASSFATGGLSTDTQYF. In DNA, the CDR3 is TGTGCCAGCAGTTTCGCAACGGGAGGGCTAAGCACAGATACGCAGTATTTT.